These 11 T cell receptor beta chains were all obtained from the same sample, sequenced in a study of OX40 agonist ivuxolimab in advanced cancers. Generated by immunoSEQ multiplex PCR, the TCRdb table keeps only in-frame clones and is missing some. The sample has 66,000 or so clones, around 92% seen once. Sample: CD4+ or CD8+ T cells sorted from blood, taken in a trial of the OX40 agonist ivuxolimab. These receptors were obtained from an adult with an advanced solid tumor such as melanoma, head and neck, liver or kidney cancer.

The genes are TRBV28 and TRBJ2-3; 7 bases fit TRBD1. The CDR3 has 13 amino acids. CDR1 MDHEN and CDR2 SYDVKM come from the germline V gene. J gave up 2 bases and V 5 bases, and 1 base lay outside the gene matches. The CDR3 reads CASSEGATDTQYF. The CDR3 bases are TGTGCCAGCAGTGAGGGGGCCACAGATACGCAGTATTTT.

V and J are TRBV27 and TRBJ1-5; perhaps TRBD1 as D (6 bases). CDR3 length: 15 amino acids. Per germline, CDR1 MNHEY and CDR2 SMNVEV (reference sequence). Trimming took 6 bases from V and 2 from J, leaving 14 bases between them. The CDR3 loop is CASRSGELGNQPQHF. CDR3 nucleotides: TGTGCCAGCAGGTCAGGGGAACTTGGCAATCAGCCCCAGCATTTT.

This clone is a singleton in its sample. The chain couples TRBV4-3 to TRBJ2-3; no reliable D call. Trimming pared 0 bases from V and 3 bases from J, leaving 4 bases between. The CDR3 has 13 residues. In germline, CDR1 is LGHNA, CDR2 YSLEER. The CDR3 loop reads CASSQDWTDTQYF. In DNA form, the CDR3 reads TGCGCCAGCAGCCAAGATTGGACAGATACGCAGTATTTT.

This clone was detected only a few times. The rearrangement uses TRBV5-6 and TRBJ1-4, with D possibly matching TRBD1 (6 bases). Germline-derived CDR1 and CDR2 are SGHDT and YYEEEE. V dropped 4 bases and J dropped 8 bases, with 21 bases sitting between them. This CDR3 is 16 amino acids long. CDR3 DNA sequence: TGTGCCAGCAGCAGATCTACAGGGAGCCCATGGGAAAAACTGTTTTTT. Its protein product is CASSRSTGSPWEKLFF.

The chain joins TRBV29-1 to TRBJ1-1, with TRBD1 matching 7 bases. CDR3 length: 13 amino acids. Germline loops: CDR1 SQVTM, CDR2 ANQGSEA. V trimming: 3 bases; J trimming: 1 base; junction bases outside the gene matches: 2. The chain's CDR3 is CSVDGTENTEAFF. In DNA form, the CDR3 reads TGCAGCGTTGATGGGACAGAGAACACTGAAGCTTTCTTT.

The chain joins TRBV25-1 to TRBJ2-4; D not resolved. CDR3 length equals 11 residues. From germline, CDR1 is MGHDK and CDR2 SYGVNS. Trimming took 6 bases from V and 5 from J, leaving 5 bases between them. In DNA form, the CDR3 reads TGTGCCAGCAGAAGAGAAAACATTCAGTACTTC. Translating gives CASRRENIQYF.

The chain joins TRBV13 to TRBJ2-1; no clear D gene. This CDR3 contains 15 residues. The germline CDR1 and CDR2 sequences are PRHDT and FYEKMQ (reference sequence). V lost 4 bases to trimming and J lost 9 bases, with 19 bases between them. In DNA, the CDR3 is TGTGCCAGCAGCTATAGGAGCCCGGGTAGGGCTGAGCAGTTCTTC. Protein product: CASSYRSPGRAEQFF.

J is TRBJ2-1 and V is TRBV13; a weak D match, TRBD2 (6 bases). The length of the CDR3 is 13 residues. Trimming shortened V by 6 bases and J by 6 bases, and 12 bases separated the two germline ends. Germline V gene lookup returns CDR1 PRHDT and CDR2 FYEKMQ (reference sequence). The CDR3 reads CASSQTSSNEQFF. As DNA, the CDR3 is TGTGCCAGCAGTCAGACTAGTTCCAATGAGCAGTTCTTC.

The CDR3 sequence is CASGPRGRRSTGELFF. In DNA, the CDR3 is TGTGCCAGCGGACCCAGGGGGCGTAGAAGCACCGGGGAGCTGTTTTTT. The chain employs TRBV7-2 and TRBJ2-2; 8 bases line up with TRBD1. The junction had 12 bases not matched to a gene; V was cut back by 8 bases and J by 4 bases. Germline V lookup: CDR1 SGHTA, CDR2 FQGNSA. The CDR3 sequence is 16 residues long.

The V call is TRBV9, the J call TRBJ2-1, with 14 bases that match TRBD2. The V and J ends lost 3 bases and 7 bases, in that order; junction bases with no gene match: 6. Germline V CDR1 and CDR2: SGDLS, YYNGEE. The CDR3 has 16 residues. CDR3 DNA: TGTGCCAGCAGCGAGAGACTAGCGGGAGGGCCAAATGAGCAGTTCTTC. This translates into CASSERLAGGPNEQFF. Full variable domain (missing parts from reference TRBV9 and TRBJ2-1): DSGVTQTPKHLITATGQRVTLRCSPRSGDLSVYWYQQSLDQGLQFLIQYYNGEERAKGNILERFSAQQFPDLHSELNLSSLELGDSALYFCASSERLAGGPNEQFFGPGTRLTVL.

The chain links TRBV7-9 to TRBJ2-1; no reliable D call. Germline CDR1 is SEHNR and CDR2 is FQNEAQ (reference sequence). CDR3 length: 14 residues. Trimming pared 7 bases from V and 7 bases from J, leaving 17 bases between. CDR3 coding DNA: TGTGCCAGCACGATTTACTGGCAGTCAAATGAGCAGTTCTTC. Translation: CASTIYWQSNEQFF.